Listed here is a single T cell receptor (beta chain). This record belongs to a study of T-cell memory formation after mild COVID-19. The V end was cut by 7 bases, the J end by 1 base, with 19 bases between. The CDR3 totals 16 residues. The V gene's germline CDR1 is MNHNY and CDR2 SVGAGI (reference sequence). TCRdb called the 5' RACE reads again in MiXCR, with one record for every CDR3 protein. The repertoire holds about 390,000 distinct CDR3 sequences, with about a sixth as singletons. This TCR was sampled from a man between 18 and 29 years old who had mild COVID-19 (a few samples of this study predate the infection). Cell type and time point are not known. The chain uses TRBV6-6 and TRBJ1-1; perhaps TRBD1 as D (5 bases). The material sequenced was PBMCs or a T cell subset sorted from them (not recorded which). Here the CDR3 reads CASNAPGTRGNTEAFF. The DNA for the CDR3 is TGTGCCAGCAATGCTCCCGGGACTAGGGGGAACACTGAAGCTTTCTTT.